This paragraph covers one T cell receptor beta chain sequence. Its antigen is unknown. Per-nucleotide qualities are absent, and no much larger clonotype sits a single base away. These data come from a study of control samples from healthy donors and cancer patients (dated by TCRdb to 2020 to 2022). The library was obtained by the immunoSEQ multiplex PCR assay. TCRdb re-hosts the immuneACCESS table, in-frame sequences only. Its copies lack some clones; in the studies checked, an unresolved V gene accounts for under half of them, and the cause for the rest is not known. Counted in this sample were 100,000 to 150,000 clones; around 90% of them appeared once. The ten largest account for 2% to 3% of the sample. The source of this sequence is a young man in good health. Material for sequencing was blood.

The CDR3 sequence is CASSRDRGWSPLHF. The nucleotide sequence is given as TGTGCCAGCAGCCGGGACAGGGGCTGGTCACCCCTCCACTTT. The sequence is built from TRBV28 and TRBJ1-6; TRBD1 fits 10 bases in the junction. Including cysteine and phenylalanine, the CDR3 has 14 amino acids. The sequence is cut down to CDR3 DNA, 42 bases in frame from base 1. Looking up the germline V gene yields CDR1 MDHEN and CDR2 SYDVKM. Trimming leaves V shorter by 6 bases and J shorter by 10 bases, with the junction holding 6 bases beyond the gene matches.